Given below is one TCR beta chain in context. The antigen is not known. Germline CDR1 SQVTM, CDR2 ANQGSEA. The CDR3 runs to 14 residues. After removal of 7 bases from V and 7 bases from J, the junction contained 7 bases not matched to a gene. The sample belongs to a study of cytomegalovirus exposure and HLA in healthy donors. Study at large: Researchers previously reported finding just under 120 million unique TCR beta sequences from around 200 million T cells. Overall study results and limits: A prior analysis recorded that most TCR beta V segments were productive about 87% or about 30% of the time. V- and J-gene trimming of TCR beta was linked (in a later analysis) to a missense DCLRE1C variant.

With 60 Vbeta and 13 Jbeta primers, the PCR was carried out. Assay: immunoSEQ multiplex PCR; the TCRdb copy retains only in-frame clones and omits some. Of about 160,000 clones in the sample, 80% are singletons; the top ten hold about 6.3%. The gene calls are TRBV29-1 and TRBJ1-4; 12 nucleotides agree with TRBD1. The TCR comes from a male donor in good health and CMV-seropositive. The sequenced sample was PBMCs. CDR3 DNA: TGCAGCGCGGGGACAGGGGGCTATGGTGAAAAACTGTTTTTT. It specifies CSAGTGGYGEKLFF.